The clone carrying this TCR beta chain was counted a few times. The source of the sample is a study of T-cell memory formation after mild COVID-19. TCRdb reprocessed the 5' RACE reads via MiXCR and lists one record per CDR3 protein. The repertoire holds roughly 340,000 distinct CDR3 sequences, with roughly 15% as singletons. The CDR3 runs to 14 residues. The germline CDR1 and CDR2 sequences are MDHEN and SYDVKM. The V and J ends lost 5 bases and 4 bases respectively, with 14 bases between them. This clonotype was obtained from a man younger than 30 who had mild COVID-19 (a few samples of this study predate the infection). Cell type and time point are not known. Sequencing was done on a sample of PBMCs or a T cell subset sorted from them (not recorded which). The V gene is TRBV28, the J gene TRBJ1-1, with D possibly matching TRBD1 (5 bases). DNA for the CDR3: TGTGCCAGCAGTCCCCCCCGGGACGTCACTGAAGCTTTCTTT. Amino acids: CASSPPRDVTEAFF.